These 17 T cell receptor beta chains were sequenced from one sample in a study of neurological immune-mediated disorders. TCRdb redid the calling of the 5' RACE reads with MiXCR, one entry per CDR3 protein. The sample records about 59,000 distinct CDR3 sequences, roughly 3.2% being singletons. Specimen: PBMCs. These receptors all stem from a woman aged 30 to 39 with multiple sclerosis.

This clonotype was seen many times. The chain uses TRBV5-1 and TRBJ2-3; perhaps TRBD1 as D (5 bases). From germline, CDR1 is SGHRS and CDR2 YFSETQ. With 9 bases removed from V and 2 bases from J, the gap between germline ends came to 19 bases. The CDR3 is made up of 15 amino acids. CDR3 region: CATRALAQNTDTQYF. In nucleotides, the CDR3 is TGCGCCACCAGGGCCCTCGCACAGAACACAGATACGCAGTATTTT.

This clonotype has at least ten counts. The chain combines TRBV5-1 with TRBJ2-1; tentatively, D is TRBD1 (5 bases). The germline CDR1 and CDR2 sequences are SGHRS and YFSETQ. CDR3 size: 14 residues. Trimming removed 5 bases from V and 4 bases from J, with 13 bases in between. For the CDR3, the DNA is TGCGCCAGCAGTTCTCTCCAGGGTTACAATGAGCAGTTCTTC. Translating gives CASSSLQGYNEQFF.

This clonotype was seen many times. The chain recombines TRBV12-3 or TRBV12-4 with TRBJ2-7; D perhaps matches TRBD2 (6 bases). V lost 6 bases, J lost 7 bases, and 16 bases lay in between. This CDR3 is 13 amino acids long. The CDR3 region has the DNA TGTGCCAGCAGGCCCGATACCGGGGGAGAGCAGTACTTC. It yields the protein CASRPDTGGEQYF.

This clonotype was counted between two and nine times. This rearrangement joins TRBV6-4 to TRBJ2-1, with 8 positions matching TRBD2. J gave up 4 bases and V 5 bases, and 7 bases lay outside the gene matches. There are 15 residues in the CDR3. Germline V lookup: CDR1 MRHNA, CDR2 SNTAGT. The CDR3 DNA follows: TGTGCCAGCAGTAATGGACTAGCCGGTTACAATGAGCAGTTCTTC. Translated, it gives CASSNGLAGYNEQFF.

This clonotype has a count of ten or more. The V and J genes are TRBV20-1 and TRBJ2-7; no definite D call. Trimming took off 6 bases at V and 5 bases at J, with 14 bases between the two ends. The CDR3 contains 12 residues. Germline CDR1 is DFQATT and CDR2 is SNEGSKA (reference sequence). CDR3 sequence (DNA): TGCAGTGCGGCCTCGAAGGGTAACGAGCAGTACTTC. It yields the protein CSAASKGNEQYF.

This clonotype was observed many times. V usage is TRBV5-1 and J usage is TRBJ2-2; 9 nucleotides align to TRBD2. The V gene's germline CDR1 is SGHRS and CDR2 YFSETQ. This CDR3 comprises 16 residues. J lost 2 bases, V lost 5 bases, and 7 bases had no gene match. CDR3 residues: CASSVSGGTNTGELFF. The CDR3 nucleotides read TGCGCCAGCAGTGTCAGCGGGGGGACCAACACCGGGGAGCTGTTTTTT. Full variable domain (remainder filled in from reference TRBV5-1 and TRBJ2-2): KAGVTQTPRYLIKTRGQQVTLSCSPISGHRSVSWYQQTPGQGLQFLFEYFSETQRNKGNFPGRFSGRQFSNSRSEMNVSTLELGDSALYLCASSVSGGTNTGELFFGEGSRLTVL.

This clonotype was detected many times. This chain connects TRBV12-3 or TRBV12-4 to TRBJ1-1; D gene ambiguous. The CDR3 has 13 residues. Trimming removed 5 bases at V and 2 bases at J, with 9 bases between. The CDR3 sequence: CASSLQINTEAFF. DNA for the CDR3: TGTGCCAGCAGTCTACAGATTAACACTGAAGCTTTCTTT.

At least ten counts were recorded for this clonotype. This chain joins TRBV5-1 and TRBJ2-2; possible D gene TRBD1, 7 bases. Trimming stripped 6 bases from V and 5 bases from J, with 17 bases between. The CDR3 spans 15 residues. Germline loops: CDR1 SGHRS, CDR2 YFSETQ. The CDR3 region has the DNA TGCGCCAGCACCCTGGAGGGGGCAAGAACCGGGGAGCTGTTTTTT. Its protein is CASTLEGARTGELFF.

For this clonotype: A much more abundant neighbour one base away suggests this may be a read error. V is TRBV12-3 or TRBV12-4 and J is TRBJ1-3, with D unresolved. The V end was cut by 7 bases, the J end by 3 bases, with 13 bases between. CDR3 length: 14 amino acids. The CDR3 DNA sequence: TGTGCCAGCACCAAAAGGGAAGTTGGAAACACCATATATTTT. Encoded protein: CASTKREVGNTIYF.

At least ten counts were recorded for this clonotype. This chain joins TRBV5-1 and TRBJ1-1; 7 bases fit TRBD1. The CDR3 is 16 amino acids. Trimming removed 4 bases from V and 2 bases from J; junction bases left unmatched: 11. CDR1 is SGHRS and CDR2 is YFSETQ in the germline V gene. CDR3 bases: TGCGCCAGCAGCCCCAGGGGTACAGGGGCCAACACTGAAGCTTTCTTT. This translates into CASSPRGTGANTEAFF.

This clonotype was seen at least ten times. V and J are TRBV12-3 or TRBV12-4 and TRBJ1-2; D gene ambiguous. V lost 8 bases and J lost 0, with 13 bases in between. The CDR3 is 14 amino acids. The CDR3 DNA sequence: TGTGCCAGCTCATTCAGTAATCCTAACTATGGCTACACCTTC. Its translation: CASSFSNPNYGYTF.

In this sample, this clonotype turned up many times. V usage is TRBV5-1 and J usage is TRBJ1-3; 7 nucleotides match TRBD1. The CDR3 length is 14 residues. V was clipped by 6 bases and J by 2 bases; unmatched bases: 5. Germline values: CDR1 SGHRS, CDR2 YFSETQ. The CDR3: CASTPGGTGNTIYF. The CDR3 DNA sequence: TGCGCCAGCACCCCAGGGGGAACTGGAAACACCATATATTTT.

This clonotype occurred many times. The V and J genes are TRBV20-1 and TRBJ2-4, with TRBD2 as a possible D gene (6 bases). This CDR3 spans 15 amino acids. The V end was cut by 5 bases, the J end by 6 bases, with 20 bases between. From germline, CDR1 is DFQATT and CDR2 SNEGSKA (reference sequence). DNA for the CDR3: TGCAGTGCTGGAGGGACTCTAAGACCTGGAAACATTCAGTACTTC. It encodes CSAGGTLRPGNIQYF.

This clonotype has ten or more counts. CDR3 sequence: CASNPPDRGFGYTF. The CDR3 DNA follows: TGTGCCAGCAATCCCCCTGACAGGGGATTTGGCTACACCTTC. The chain carries TRBV2 and TRBJ1-2, with TRBD1 matching 8 bases. The germline CDR1 and CDR2 sequences are SNHLY and FYNNEI. The V gene end was trimmed by 7 bases and the J gene end by 7 bases; junction bases not matched to a gene: 11. This CDR3 is 14 amino acids long.

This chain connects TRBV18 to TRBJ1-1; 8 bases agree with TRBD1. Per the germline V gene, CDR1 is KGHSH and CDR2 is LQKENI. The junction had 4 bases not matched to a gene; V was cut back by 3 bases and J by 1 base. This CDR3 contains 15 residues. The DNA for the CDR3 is TGTGCCAGCTCACCTCGGGACAGGCAGAACACTGAAGCTTTCTTT. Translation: CASSPRDRQNTEAFF.

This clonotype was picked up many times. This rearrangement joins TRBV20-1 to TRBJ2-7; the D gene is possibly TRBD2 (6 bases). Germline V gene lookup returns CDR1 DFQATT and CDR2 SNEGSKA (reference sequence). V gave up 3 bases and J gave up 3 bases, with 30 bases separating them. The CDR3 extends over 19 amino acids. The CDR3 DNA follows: TGCAGTGCTAGGACTCGGCCGGGGGACCAACTAGGGAGGATCTACGAGCAGTACTTC. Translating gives CSARTRPGDQLGRIYEQYF.

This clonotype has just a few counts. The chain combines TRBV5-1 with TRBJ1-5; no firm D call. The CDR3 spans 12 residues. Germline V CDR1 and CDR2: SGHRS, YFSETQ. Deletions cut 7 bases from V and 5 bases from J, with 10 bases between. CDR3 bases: TGCGCCAGCCGGGCCTCGGATCAGCCCCAGCATTTT. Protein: CASRASDQPQHF.